The rows below give T cell receptor beta chains drawn from one sample of a study of blood T cell repertoires in COVID-19. The assay was immunoSEQ multiplex PCR, and TCRdb's table has in-frame clones only and misses some. The sample holds 350,000 or so clones, 80% to 90% seen once. Material for sequencing was peripheral blood. These receptors all stem from a man in his thirties or forties with active or convalescent COVID-19. Each CDR3 is given with its conserved first and last residue. The D gene is left open where the match is weak.

D | J | V | DNA | CDR3
NA | TRBJ2-7 | TRBV7-9 | TGTGCCAGCAGCTTATTTGGGCCGCTCTCCTACGAGCAGTACTTC | CASSLFGPLSYEQYF
TRBD1 | TRBJ1-3 | TRBV18 | TGTGCCAGCTCAAGGGACAGCTCTGGAAACACCATATATTTT | CASSRDSSGNTIYF
NA | TRBJ1-3 | TRBV30 | TGTGCCTGGAGTGTCTGGGCCGGAAACACCATATATTTT | CAWSVWAGNTIYF
NA | TRBJ2-1 | TRBV5-1 | TGCGCCAGCAGCTTGGTCCAGGGATACGAGCAGTTCTTC | CASSLVQGYEQFF
NA | TRBJ2-2 | TRBV7-3 | TGTGCCAGCGGGCTCCCGGAGGGGGCGATCGCCGGGGAGCTGTTTTTT | CASGLPEGAIAGELFF
NA | TRBJ1-3 | TRBV28 | TGTGCCAGCAGTAAGCCTGGAAACACCATATATTTT | CASSKPGNTIYF
TRBD1 | TRBJ1-2 | TRBV19 | TGTGCCAGCGCCACAGGGGGCGACGGCTATGGCTACACCTTC | CASATGGDGYGYTF
TRBD1 | TRBJ2-2 | TRBV14 | TGTGCCAGCAGGGAGACAGGGGAAGGCACCGGGGAGCTGTTTTTT | CASRETGEGTGELFF
NA | TRBJ2-1 | TRBV4-3 | TGCGCCAGCAGCCAAACAGCCTACAATGAGCAGTTCTTC | CASSQTAYNEQFF
NA | TRBJ1-6 | TRBV7-2 | TGTGCCAGCAGCTTGGAGGCCGGGCCTAATTCACCCCTCCACTTT | CASSLEAGPNSPLHF
NA | TRBJ2-3 | TRBV9 | TGTGCCAGCAGCTCCAGGACAGACTTCACAGATACGCAGTATTTT | CASSSRTDFTDTQYF